One TCR beta chain is described in this entry. Its cognate antigen is unknown. With 60 Vbeta and 13 Jbeta primers, the PCR was carried out. Method: immunoSEQ multiplex PCR; TCRdb's copy keeps in-frame clones and lacks some. The repertoire holds 180,000 or so clones, with about 82% as singletons. The data originate from a study of cytomegalovirus exposure and HLA in healthy donors. Whole-study results and caveats: The majority of TCR sequences were rare, yet some public TCRs appeared in many donors. Accurate predictions that matched the HLA-A and HLA-B alleles of most subjects were reportedly made from TCR beta sequences. Information on immune exposure was restricted to one variable (CMV serostatus). Roughly uniform sequencing depth across donors was assumed, possibly incorrectly.

V dropped 6 bases and J dropped 0 bases, with 11 bases sitting between them. The CDR3 totals 14 residues. Germline CDR1 LNHDA, CDR2 SQIVND (reference sequence). The sample taken for sequencing was PBMCs. The gene calls are TRBV19 and TRBJ1-1, with D possibly being TRBD1 (5 bases). The receptor comes from a man aged 18-30 years in good health and CMV-seronegative. The CDR3 loop reads CASRRQRMNTEAFF. The CDR3 nucleotides read TGTGCCAGTAGGCGACAGAGAATGAACACTGAAGCTTTCTTT.